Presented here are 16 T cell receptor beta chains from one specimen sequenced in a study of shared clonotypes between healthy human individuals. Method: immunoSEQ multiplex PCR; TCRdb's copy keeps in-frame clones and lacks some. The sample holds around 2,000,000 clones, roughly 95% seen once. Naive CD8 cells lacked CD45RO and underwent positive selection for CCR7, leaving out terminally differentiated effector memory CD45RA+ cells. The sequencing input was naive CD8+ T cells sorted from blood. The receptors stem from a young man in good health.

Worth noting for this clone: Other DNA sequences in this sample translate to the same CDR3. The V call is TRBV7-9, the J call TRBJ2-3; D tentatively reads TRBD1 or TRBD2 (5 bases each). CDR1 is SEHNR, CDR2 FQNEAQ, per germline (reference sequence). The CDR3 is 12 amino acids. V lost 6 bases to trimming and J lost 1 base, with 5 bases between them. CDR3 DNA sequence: TGTGCCAGCAGGGGGGGCACAGATACGCAGTATTTT. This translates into CASRGGTDTQYF. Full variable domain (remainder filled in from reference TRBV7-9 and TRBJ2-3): DTGVSQNPRHKITKRGQNVTFRCDPISEHNRLYWYRQTLGQGPEFLTYFQNEAQLEKSRLLSDRFSAERPKGSFSTLEIQRTEQGDSAMYLCASRGGTDTQYFGPGTRLTVL.

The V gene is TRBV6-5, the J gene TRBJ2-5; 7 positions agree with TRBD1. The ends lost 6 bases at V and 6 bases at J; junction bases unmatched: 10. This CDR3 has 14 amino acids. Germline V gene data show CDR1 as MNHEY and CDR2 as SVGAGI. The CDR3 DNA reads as TGTGCCAGCAGCCCCGACAGGGCTATACAGACCCAGTACTTC. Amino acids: CASSPDRAIQTQYF.

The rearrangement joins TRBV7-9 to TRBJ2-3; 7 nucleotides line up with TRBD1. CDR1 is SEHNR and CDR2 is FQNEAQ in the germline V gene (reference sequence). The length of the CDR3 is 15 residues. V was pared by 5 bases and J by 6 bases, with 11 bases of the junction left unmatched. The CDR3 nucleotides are TGTGCCAGCAGCCTCCGGGACAGTTTCACGGATACGCAGTATTTT. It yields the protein CASSLRDSFTDTQYF.

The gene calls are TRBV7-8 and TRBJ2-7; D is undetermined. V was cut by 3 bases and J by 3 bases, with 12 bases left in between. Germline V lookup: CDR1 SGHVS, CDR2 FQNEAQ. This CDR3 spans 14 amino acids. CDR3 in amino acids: CASSFGERIYEQYF. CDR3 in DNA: TGTGCCAGCAGCTTCGGCGAAAGAATCTACGAGCAGTACTTC. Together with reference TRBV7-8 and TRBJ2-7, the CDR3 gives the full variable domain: GAGVSQSPRYKVAKRGQDVALRCDPISGHVSLFWYQQALGQGPEFLTYFQNEAQLDKSGLPSDRFFAERPEGSVSTLKIQRTQQEDSAVYLCASSFGERIYEQYFGPGTRLTVT.

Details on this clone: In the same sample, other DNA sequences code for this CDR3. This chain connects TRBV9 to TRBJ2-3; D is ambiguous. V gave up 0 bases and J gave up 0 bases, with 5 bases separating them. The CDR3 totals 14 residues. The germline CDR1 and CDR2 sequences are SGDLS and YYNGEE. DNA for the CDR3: TGTGCCAGCAGCGTAGCAAGTAGCACAGATACGCAGTATTTT. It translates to CASSVASSTDTQYF.

CDR3 DNA: TGTGCCAGCAGCTTGATGGGGACAGGTTCTAGCTACGAGCAGTACTTC. Translated, it gives CASSLMGTGSSYEQYF. The rearrangement links TRBV5-4 to TRBJ2-7, with TRBD1 matching over 8 bases. J was trimmed by 3 bases and V by 1 base; bases with no gene match: 9. There are 16 residues in the CDR3. Germline-derived CDR1 and CDR2 are SGHNT and YYREEE (reference sequence).

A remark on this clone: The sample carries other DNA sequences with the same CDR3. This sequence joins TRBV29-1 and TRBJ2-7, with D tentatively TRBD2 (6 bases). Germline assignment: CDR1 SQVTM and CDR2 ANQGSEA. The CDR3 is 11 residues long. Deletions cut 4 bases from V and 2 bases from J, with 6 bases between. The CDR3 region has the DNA TGCAGCGTTGGGGGGGCCTACGAGCAGTACTTC. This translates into CSVGGAYEQYF.

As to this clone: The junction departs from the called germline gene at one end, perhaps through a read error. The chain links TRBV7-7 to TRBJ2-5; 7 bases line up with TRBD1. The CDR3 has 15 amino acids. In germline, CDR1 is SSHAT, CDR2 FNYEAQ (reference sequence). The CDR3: CASSFRDSEQETQYF. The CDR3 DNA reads TGTGCTAGCAGCTTCCGGGACAGCGAACAAGAGACCCAGTACTTC.

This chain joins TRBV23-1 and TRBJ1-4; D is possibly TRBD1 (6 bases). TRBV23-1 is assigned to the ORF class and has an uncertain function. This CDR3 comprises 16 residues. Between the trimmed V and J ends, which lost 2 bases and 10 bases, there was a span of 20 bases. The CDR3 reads CASSQETHRDGGKLFF. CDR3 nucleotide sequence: TGCGCCAGCAGTCAAGAAACGCACAGGGATGGGGGAAAACTGTTTTTT.

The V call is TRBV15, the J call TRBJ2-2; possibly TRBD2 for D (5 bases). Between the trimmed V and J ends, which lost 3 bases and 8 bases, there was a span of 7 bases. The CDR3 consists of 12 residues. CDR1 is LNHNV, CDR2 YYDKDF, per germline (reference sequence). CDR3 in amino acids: CATSSGEGELFF. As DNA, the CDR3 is TGTGCCACCAGCAGCGGGGAAGGGGAGCTGTTTTTT.

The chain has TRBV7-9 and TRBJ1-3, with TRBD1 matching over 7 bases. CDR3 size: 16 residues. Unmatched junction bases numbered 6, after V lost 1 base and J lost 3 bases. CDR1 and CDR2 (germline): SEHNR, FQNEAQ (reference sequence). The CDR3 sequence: CASSLGPGTDGNTIYF. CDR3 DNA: TGTGCCAGCAGCTTAGGGCCTGGGACAGATGGAAACACCATATATTTT.

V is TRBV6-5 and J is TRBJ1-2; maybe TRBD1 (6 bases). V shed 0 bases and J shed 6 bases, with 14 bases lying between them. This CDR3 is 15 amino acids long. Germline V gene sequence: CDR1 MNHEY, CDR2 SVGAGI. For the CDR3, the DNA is TGTGCCAGCAGTTACTCGGCGGGAGGGGGAAATGGCTACACCTTC. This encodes CASSYSAGGGNGYTF.

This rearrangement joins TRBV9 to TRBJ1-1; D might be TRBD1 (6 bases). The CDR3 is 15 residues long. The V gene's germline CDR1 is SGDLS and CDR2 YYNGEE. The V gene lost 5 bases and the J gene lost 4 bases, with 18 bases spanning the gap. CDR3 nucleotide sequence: TGTGCCAGCAGGCAAACAGGGACTGGGGGCACTGAAGCTTTCTTT. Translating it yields CASRQTGTGGTEAFF.

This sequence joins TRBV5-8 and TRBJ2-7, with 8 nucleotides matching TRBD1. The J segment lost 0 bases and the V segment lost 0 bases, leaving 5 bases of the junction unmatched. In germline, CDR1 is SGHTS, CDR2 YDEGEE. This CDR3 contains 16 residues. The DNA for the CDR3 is TGTGCCAGCAGCTTGGCTCGGACAGGGCTCTCCTACGAGCAGTACTTC. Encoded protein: CASSLARTGLSYEQYF. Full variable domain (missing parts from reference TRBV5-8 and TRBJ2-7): EAGVTQSPTHLIKTRGQQATLRCSPISGHTSVYWYQQALGLGLQFLLWYDEGEERNRGNFPPRFSGRQFPNYSSELNVNALELEDSALYLCASSLARTGLSYEQYFGPGTRLTVT.

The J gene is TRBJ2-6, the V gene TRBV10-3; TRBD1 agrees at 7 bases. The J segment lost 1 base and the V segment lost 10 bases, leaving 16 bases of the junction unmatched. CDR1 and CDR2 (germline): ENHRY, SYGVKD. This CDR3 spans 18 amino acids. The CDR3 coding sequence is TGTGCCACAGGGGATGACAGGGAACGGCCTTCTGGGGCCAACGTCCTGACTTTC. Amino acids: CATGDDRERPSGANVLTF.

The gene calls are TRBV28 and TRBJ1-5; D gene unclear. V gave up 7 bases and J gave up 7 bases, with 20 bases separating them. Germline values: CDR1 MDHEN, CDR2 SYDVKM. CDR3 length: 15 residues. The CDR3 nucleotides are TGTGCCAGCACCCTCCCGGAGGAGGGAGGGCAGCCCCAGCATTTT. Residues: CASTLPEEGGQPQHF. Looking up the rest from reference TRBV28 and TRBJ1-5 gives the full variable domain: DVKVTQSSRYLVKRTGEKVFLECVQDMDHENMFWYRQDPGLGLRLIYFSYDVKMKEKGDIPEGYSVSREKKERFSLILESASTNQTSMYLCASTLPEEGGQPQHFGDGTRLSIL.